The sequence of this T cell receptor (beta chain) was determined in a study of radiation and T cells in renal cell carcinoma. Study-level results: From baseline, blood top tumor clonotypes peaked at 2 weeks post-radiation.

Germline CDR1 reads SGHKS; CDR2 reads YYEKEE (reference sequence). The CDR3 contains 12 residues. Comments on this clone: Its antigen is currently unknown. The junction departs from the called germline gene at one end, perhaps through a read error. Other nucleotide sequences from this sample produce the same CDR3.

Clones were sequenced by immunoSEQ multiplex PCR, and TCRdb holds only the in-frame ones, with some missing. The sample contains some 60,000 clones, just over 75% of which appear only once. Time point specified: blood 2 weeks post-SBRT. Treatment meaning: 15 Gy SBRT to primary tumor, nephrectomy 4 weeks later. The patient's renal cell carcinoma had clear cell pathology. The material sequenced was blood, taken from a patient whose treatment included radiotherapy and nephrectomy. The chain employs TRBV5-5 and TRBJ1-1; no clear D gene. The clonotype originates from a man aged 55 to 70 with renal cell carcinoma. The CDR3 sequence is CASSLTNTEAFF. Here the CDR3 DNA reads TGTGCTAGCAGCTTAACGAACACTGAAGCTTTCTTT.